A single sample gave rise to the 5 T cell receptor beta chains below, sequenced in a study of blood T cell repertoires in COVID-19. The method was immunoSEQ multiplex PCR; TCRdb's version includes in-frame clones alone and lacks a portion of them. The data show roughly 34,000 clones, with roughly 85% seen just once and about 9.7% held by the top ten. Sequencing used peripheral blood. Receptors were obtained from an elderly man with active COVID-19.

With respect to this clone: Its ends do not fully match the called genes, so a read error is possible. This chain links TRBV9 with TRBJ2-3; 11 bases match TRBD2. This CDR3 contains 19 residues. Germline V lookup: CDR1 SGDLS, CDR2 YYNGEE. This CDR3 is CARSEMGLADTNSTDTQYF. The CDR3 nucleotides are TGTGCCAGGAGCGAGATGGGACTAGCGGACACAAATAGCACAGATACGCAGTATTTT.

The rearrangement uses TRBV30 and TRBJ1-2; tentatively, D is TRBD1 (6 bases). The CDR3 runs 13 residues. V was shortened by 3 bases and J by 2 bases, with 10 bases between the two germline ends. The germline V gene has CDR1 GTSNPN and CDR2 SVGIG (reference sequence). The CDR3, as DNA: TGTGCCTGGAGCGAGGGACAAAACTATGGCTACACCTTC. As protein: CAWSEGQNYGYTF.

The gene calls are TRBV15 and TRBJ2-3; TRBD2 aligns across 12 bases. Germline assignment: CDR1 LNHNV and CDR2 YYDKDF (reference sequence). This CDR3 has 14 amino acids. V shed 9 bases and J 5 bases; nucleotides not matched to a gene: 6. The DNA for the CDR3 is TGTGCCACTTCACTAGCGGGGGGCCTAGATACGCAGTATTTT. This encodes CATSLAGGLDTQYF. The whole variable domain, filled in from reference TRBV15 and TRBJ2-3, reads DAMVIQNPRYQVTQFGKPVTLSCSQTLNHNVMYWYQQKSSQAPKLLFHYYDKDFNNEADTPDNFQSRRPNTSFCFLDIRSPGLGDTAMYLCATSLAGGLDTQYFGPGTRLTVL.

Only one count was recorded for this clone. This chain joins TRBV5-6 and TRBJ2-7; 8 bases line up with TRBD2. Germline V CDR1 and CDR2: SGHDT, YYEEEE. J was trimmed by 2 bases and V by 1 base; bases with no gene match: 2. The CDR3 sequence is 14 residues long. The CDR3 DNA is TGTGCCAGCAGCTTGTGGCGGGGGGCCTACGAGCAGTACTTC. Its protein is CASSLWRGAYEQYF.

The chain employs TRBV7-9 and TRBJ1-1, with TRBD1 as a possible D gene (6 bases). The V gene lost 1 base and the J gene lost 4 bases, with 13 bases spanning the gap. The CDR3 extends over 15 amino acids. Germline CDR1 SEHNR, CDR2 FQNEAQ (reference sequence). The CDR3 coding sequence is TGTGCCAGCAGCTTAGAAGGAGCGGGGGCCACTGAAGCTTTCTTT. It specifies CASSLEGAGATEAFF.